The next 21 T cell receptor beta chains were all read from a single sample in a study of cytotoxic CD8 clonotypes in ibrutinib-treated CLL (dated by TCRdb to about 2021). The time point label, as the study defines it: more than 10 months on ibrutinib. Library construction relied on the immunoSEQ multiplex PCR assay. Not all clones reach the TCRdb copy of this immuneACCESS table, which keeps in-frame sequences only. Checked studies attribute under half of the gap to unresolved V genes and leave the rest unexplained. This sample lists tens of thousands of clones; approximately 90% were detected once. Approximately 3.1% of the sample goes to the ten largest clones. The sequenced sample was PBMCs, obtained after 12 months of ibrutinib treatment. The receptors here all came from a human donor with chronic lymphocytic leukemia.

The DNA for the CDR3 is TGTGCCAGCAGCCGGACAGGGGGGGATGGCTACACCTTC. Translation: CASSRTGGDGYTF. V and J are TRBV7-8 and TRBJ1-2; 10 nucleotides match TRBD1. The germline CDR1 and CDR2 sequences are SGHVS and FQNEAQ. V was pared by 5 bases and J by 6 bases, with 3 bases of the junction left unmatched. CDR3 length equals 13 residues.

V gene TRBV28 combines with J gene TRBJ2-2; the match to TRBD1 covers 9 bases. The V gene end was trimmed by 4 bases and the J gene end by 7 bases; junction bases not matched to a gene: 13. Germline CDR1 is MDHEN and CDR2 is SYDVKM. CDR3 size: 17 residues. The CDR3 loop reads CASSSHPRTGANGELFF. In nucleotides, the CDR3 is TGTGCCAGCAGTTCGCACCCGAGGACAGGGGCCAACGGGGAGCTGTTTTTT. The full variable domain, in which reference TRBV28 and TRBJ2-2 provide the parts outside the CDR3, is DVKVTQSSRYLVKRTGEKVFLECVQDMDHENMFWYRQDPGLGLRLIYFSYDVKMKEKGDIPEGYSVSREKKERFSLILESASTNQTSMYLCASSSHPRTGANGELFFGEGSRLTVL.

The chain combines TRBV9 with TRBJ2-1, with D uncertain. The CDR3 has 14 amino acids. Germline V gives CDR1 SGDLS, CDR2 YYNGEE. V lost 0 bases, J lost 8 bases, and 12 bases lay in between. The CDR3 spells CASSVEFPIDEQFF. As DNA, the CDR3 is TGTGCCAGCAGCGTAGAATTCCCCATCGATGAGCAGTTCTTC.

The J gene is TRBJ2-2, the V gene TRBV29-1, with 9 bases that match TRBD1. The V and J ends lost 3 bases and 5 bases, in that order; junction bases with no gene match: 4. The CDR3 sequence is 14 residues long. Germline V CDR1 and CDR2: SQVTM, ANQGSEA. The CDR3 DNA follows: TGCAGCGTTGAGTTACAGGGGGCGACCGGGGAGCTGTTTTTT. This encodes CSVELQGATGELFF.

This chain joins TRBV19 and TRBJ1-1; 10 nucleotides match TRBD1. V shed 5 bases, J shed 2 bases, and the junction held 11 bases outside the gene matches. There are 17 residues in the CDR3. Germline V lookup: CDR1 LNHDA, CDR2 SQIVND (reference sequence). The CDR3 DNA reads TGTGCCAGTAGTGGCCGACAGGGGGCGCAATTAAACACTGAAGCTTTCTTT. Encoded protein: CASSGRQGAQLNTEAFF.

The genes are TRBV5-1 and TRBJ1-4; D is uncertain. V was trimmed by 4 bases and J by 0 bases, leaving 7 bases between them. Germline V gene sequence: CDR1 SGHRS, CDR2 YFSETQ. The CDR3 runs to 14 residues. The CDR3 protein is CASSSTTTNEKLFF. The DNA for the CDR3 is TGCGCCAGCAGCAGTACCACAACTAATGAAAAACTGTTTTTT.

This chain connects TRBV6-5 to TRBJ2-1; D perhaps matches TRBD1 (5 bases). Between the trimmed V and J ends, which lost 2 bases and 8 bases, there was a span of 13 bases. There are 14 residues in the CDR3. Germline CDR1 MNHEY, CDR2 SVGAGI. In nucleotides, the CDR3 is TGTGCCAGCAGTTACGAGACAGCCCTCGATGAGCAGTTCTTC. Translated, it gives CASSYETALDEQFF.

This chain joins TRBV19 and TRBJ1-5; maybe TRBD1 (5 bases). The CDR3 length is 15 residues. Germline V gene data show CDR1 as LNHDA and CDR2 as SQIVND (reference sequence). The V end lost 7 bases, the J end lost 1 base, and 14 bases lay between the germline ends. This CDR3 reads CASTPAGASNQPQHF. The CDR3 coding sequence is TGTGCCAGTACCCCGGCTGGGGCGAGCAATCAGCCCCAGCATTTT.

This chain uses TRBV4-3 with TRBJ2-5, with 12 bases matching TRBD2. The CDR3 totals 16 residues. Per germline, CDR1 LGHNA and CDR2 YSLEER. V trimming: 3 bases; J trimming: 2 bases; junction bases outside the gene matches: 4. The CDR3 DNA is TGCGCCAGCAGCCAGGCGCTAGCGGGAGGGCAAGAGACCCAGTACTTC. Amino acids: CASSQALAGGQETQYF.

The V and J genes are TRBV7-9 and TRBJ2-2; D is unclear. The CDR3 is 15 amino acids. Germline CDR1 is SEHNR and CDR2 is FQNEAQ (reference sequence). V lost 7 bases and J lost 7, with 19 bases in between. The CDR3 nucleotides are TGTGCCAGCACCTCTGGGGTGGCAGTCGGCGGGGAGCTGTTTTTT. It encodes CASTSGVAVGGELFF.

The chain carries TRBV6-1 and TRBJ2-5, with D hard to call. V was clipped by 0 bases and J by 2 bases, with 10 bases between them. The germline V gene encodes CDR1 MNHNS and CDR2 SASEGT. The CDR3 loop spans 15 amino acids. The CDR3 DNA reads as TGTGCCAGCAGTGAAGCAGTCTCCCTACAAGAGACCCAGTACTTC. Its translation: CASSEAVSLQETQYF.

This clone was counted only a few times. The V and J genes are TRBV30 and TRBJ2-3; the D gene is possibly TRBD1 (5 bases). The V and J ends lost 0 bases and 4 bases respectively, with 17 bases between them. CDR3 length equals 16 residues. Per the germline V gene, CDR1 is GTSNPN and CDR2 is SVGIG (reference sequence). In nucleotides, the CDR3 is TGTGCCTGGAGTGTGGGGCGGCAGGGAATCCCAGATACGCAGTATTTT. Translating gives CAWSVGRQGIPDTQYF.

The CDR3 nucleotides read TGTGCCAGCAGTTGGGACCCGGTGGGGGAGCAGTACTTC. Amino acids: CASSWDPVGEQYF. The J gene is TRBJ2-7, the V gene TRBV7-9, with D perhaps matching TRBD1 or TRBD2 (5 bases each). CDR1 is SEHNR and CDR2 is FQNEAQ in the germline V gene (reference sequence). There are 13 residues in the CDR3. V lost 6 bases, J lost 7 bases, and 16 bases lay in between.

In DNA, the CDR3 is TGTGCCAGCAGTCCCTTAAGGGACTACGAGCAGTACTTC. Its protein product is CASSPLRDYEQYF. The chain combines TRBV6-1 with TRBJ2-7; D not certain. The CDR3 consists of 13 residues. CDR1 MNHNS and CDR2 SASEGT come from the germline V gene. Trimming removed 5 bases from V and 3 bases from J, with 11 bases in between.

The chain recombines TRBV7-6 with TRBJ2-7; TRBD2 might be the D (6 bases). The CDR3 has 13 residues. Germline loops: CDR1 SGHVS, CDR2 FNYEAQ. V shed 3 bases and J shed 3 bases, with 9 bases lying between them. Here the CDR3 reads CASSFGLNYEQYF. The CDR3 bases are TGTGCCAGCAGCTTTGGACTAAACTACGAGCAGTACTTC.

This clone was picked up one time. The V call is TRBV5-1, the J call TRBJ1-1; D is perhaps TRBD1 (6 bases). Germline values: CDR1 SGHRS, CDR2 YFSETQ. V dropped 4 bases and J dropped 6 bases, with 13 bases sitting between them. The CDR3 runs 13 residues. The CDR3 DNA reads as TGCGCCAGCAGCCCAGGGGTCCGGTCTGAAGCTTTCTTT. This codes for CASSPGVRSEAFF.

The chain is built from TRBV6-4 and TRBJ2-3; tentatively, D is TRBD1 (6 bases). V was shortened by 3 bases and J by 0 bases, with 7 bases between the two germline ends. This CDR3 is built from 14 residues. Per germline, CDR1 MRHNA and CDR2 SNTAGT. The CDR3, as DNA: TGTGCCAGCAGTGATACAGGGAGCACAGATACGCAGTATTTT. Its translation: CASSDTGSTDTQYF.

The J gene is TRBJ1-5, the V gene TRBV19; TRBD1 agrees at 7 bases. Germline V gene lookup returns CDR1 LNHDA and CDR2 SQIVND (reference sequence). V lost 7 bases, J lost 1 base, and 22 bases stayed unmatched. CDR3 length equals 20 residues. This chain's CDR3 is CASTRLLAAGRQGSNQPQHF. In nucleotides, the CDR3 is TGTGCCAGTACACGTTTATTGGCGGCGGGGAGACAGGGAAGCAATCAGCCCCAGCATTTT.

The V gene is TRBV9, the J gene TRBJ2-6, with a weak D call TRBD1 (5 bases). V lost 4 bases to trimming and J lost 0 bases, with 17 bases between them. Germline CDR1 SGDLS, CDR2 YYNGEE. This CDR3 is 18 amino acids long. The CDR3 nucleotides read TGTGCCAGCAGCCTCCAGGGCCAGTCGGTCTCTGGGGCCAACGTCCTGACTTTC. It codes for CASSLQGQSVSGANVLTF.

This chain joins TRBV29-1 and TRBJ2-7, with 8 nucleotides matching TRBD1. Per germline, CDR1 SQVTM and CDR2 ANQGSEA. The CDR3 extends over 12 amino acids. V lost 7 bases and J lost 3; bases outside the gene matches: 5. CDR3 residues: CSGAGTGYEQYF. CDR3 DNA: TGCAGCGGTGCCGGGACAGGCTACGAGCAGTACTTC.

The chain links TRBV27 to TRBJ1-2, with D possibly matching TRBD1 (6 bases). Germline V gene sequence: CDR1 MNHEY, CDR2 SMNVEV (reference sequence). This CDR3 is 14 amino acids long. V was pared by 5 bases and J by 0 bases, with 10 bases between. CDR3 bases: TGTGCCAGCAGTCCCTGGGACACTAACTATGGCTACACCTTC. Protein product: CASSPWDTNYGYTF.